These T cell receptor beta chains were read from a single sample in a study of blood T cell repertoires in COVID-19. Sequencing used immunoSEQ multiplex PCR; TCRdb keeps in-frame clones, though not all of them. The sample lists around 290,000 clones, roughly 90% occurring once. The sample taken for sequencing was PBMCs or T cells enriched from blood (not recorded which). These TCRs come from a woman between 35 and 50 years old who had recovered from COVID-19. Each CDR3 is given with its conserved first and last residue. D genes are given only for firm matches. Size tells how often a clone was seen (once, few, many) or the class of an expanded clone, and some rows leave it out.

>TRBV30|.|TRBJ2-7|.
CAWSVQATYEQYF
TGTGCCTGGAGTGTACAGGCGACCTACGAGCAGTACTTC
>TRBV6-2/TRBV6-3|.|TRBJ2-7|TRBD2
CASSLLAGAGEQYF
TGTGCCAGCAGTCTCCTTGCGGGAGCTGGCGAGCAGTACTTC
>TRBV7-9|.|TRBJ1-2|TRBD1
CASSVPDREVFNYGYTF
TGTGCCAGCAGCGTCCCGGACAGGGAGGTCTTCAACTATGGCTACACCTTC
>TRBV9|once|TRBJ1-3|TRBD1
CASSGGQGVITGNTIYF
TGTGCCAGCAGCGGAGGACAGGGGGTAATAACTGGAAACACCATATATTTT
>TRBV27|.|TRBJ1-4|TRBD1
CASSIRATGGLEKLFF
TGTGCCAGCAGTATCCGAGCGACAGGGGGCTTGGAAAAACTGTTTTTT
>TRBV2|few|TRBJ1-1|.
CASRELQNTEAFF
TGTGCCAGCAGGGAGCTTCAGAACACTGAAGCTTTCTTT
>TRBV6-5|.|TRBJ1-2|.
CASTFLPGSGGYTF
TGTGCCAGCACCTTCTTACCGGGCTCAGGGGGCTACACCTTC
>TRBV30|.|TRBJ2-2|TRBD1
CAWRPDRTNTGELFF
TGTGCCTGGAGGCCGGACAGGACAAACACCGGGGAGCTGTTTTTT
>TRBV3-1/TRBV3-2|.|TRBJ2-7|.
CASSQAIEYRDEQYF
TGTGCCAGCAGCCAAGCCATAGAGTACCGTGACGAGCAGTACTTC
>TRBV4-1|.|TRBJ1-2|.
CASSQAPQGRGYTF
TGCGCCAGCAGCCAAGCCCCGCAGGGTCGGGGCTACACCTTC
>TRBV5-1|.|TRBJ1-3|TRBD1
CASSQSGQQSGNTIYF
TGCGCCAGCAGCCAATCGGGACAGCAGTCTGGAAACACCATATATTTT
>TRBV19|.|TRBJ2-4|TRBD2
CASSKPSGQNIQYF
TGTGCCAGTAGTAAGCCTAGCGGCCAAAACATTCAGTACTTC
>TRBV9|once|TRBJ2-3|TRBD2
CASSVAGGSGRTDTQYF
TGTGCCAGCAGCGTAGCTGGGGGTAGCGGGCGCACAGATACGCAGTATTTT
>TRBV24-1|.|TRBJ2-2|TRBD1
CATSAGTGAGNANTGELFF
TGTGCCACCAGCGCCGGGACAGGGGCGGGAAACGCGAACACCGGGGAGCTGTTTTTT
>TRBV27|.|TRBJ1-2|TRBD1
CASSLSGQGYGYTF
TGTGCCAGCAGTTTATCGGGACAGGGGTATGGCTACACCTTC
>TRBV5-4|.|TRBJ1-1|.
CASSQALMNTEAFF
TGTGCCAGCAGCCAGGCTTTAATGAACACTGAAGCTTTCTTT
>TRBV19|.|TRBJ1-3|.
CASSAKRQALSGNTIYF
TGTGCCAGTAGTGCCAAAAGACAGGCCCTCTCTGGAAACACCATATATTTT
>TRBV4-3|.|TRBJ2-1|.
CASSPQPARYNEQFF
TGCGCCAGCAGCCCCCAACCCGCTAGGTACAATGAGCAGTTCTTC
>TRBV30|once|TRBJ2-7|.
CAWSVRRGQYF
TGTGCCTGGAGTGTACGCCGCGGGCAGTACTTC
>TRBV27|.|TRBJ2-3|.
CASSFVRSDTQYF
TGTGCCAGCAGTTTCGTCAGATCCGATACGCAGTATTTT
>TRBV7-2|.|TRBJ1-4|TRBD1
CASSLVRQGATNEKLFF
TGTGCCAGCAGCTTAGTTAGGCAGGGGGCGACTAATGAAAAACTGTTTTTT
>TRBV11-2|.|TRBJ2-7|.
CASSPQLAGNYEQYF
TGTGCCAGCAGCCCCCAGCTAGCTGGGAACTACGAGCAGTACTTC
>TRBV6-2/TRBV6-3|.|TRBJ2-7|TRBD1
CASSYPSRGLSYEQYF
TGTGCCAGCAGTTACCCGAGCAGGGGGCTCTCCTACGAGCAGTACTTC
>TRBV7-9|once|TRBJ1-2|.
CASSLELGEHGYTF
TGTGCCAGCAGCTTAGAGCTAGGGGAACATGGCTACACCTTC
>TRBV13|.|TRBJ1-2|.
CASSLAGNGYTF
TGTGCCAGCAGCTTAGCGGGGAACGGCTACACCTTC
>TRBV3-1/TRBV3-2|.|TRBJ2-4|.
CASSQRDTLAKNIQYF
TGTGCCAGCAGCCAGAGGGATACTCTAGCCAAAAACATTCAGTACTTC
>TRBV7-2|.|TRBJ1-2|TRBD1
CASSKGQGYGYTF
TGTGCCAGCAGCAAGGGACAGGGGTATGGCTACACCTTC
>TRBV6-5|.|TRBJ2-5|TRBD1
CASSYSVWTGWTQYF
TGTGCCAGCAGTTACTCGGTTTGGACAGGGTGGACCCAGTACTTC
>TRBV5-1|.|TRBJ2-1|.
CASSLFQGGAYNEQFF
TGCGCCAGCAGCTTGTTTCAGGGGGGCGCCTACAATGAGCAGTTCTTC